This TCR beta chain derives from a study of regulatory T cells in long-lasting Graves disease (dated by TCRdb to the early 2020s). Some background on the complete study: Antithyroid drugs had been taken for less than 3 months by newly diagnosed Graves' disease patients. A total of 33 samples underwent TCR sequencing, from about 13 patients with persistent Graves' disease and 20 or so patients with newly diagnosed Graves' disease. The study was registered as a clinical trial and conducted in China. Persistent Graves' disease patients were compared with newly diagnosed Graves' disease patients by peripheral blood TCR sequencing and RNA sequencing. General study outcomes and caveats: The small sample size was acknowledged by the authors as a limitation that may reduce accuracy. Only the TCR beta chain was sequenced and analyzed. Peripheral blood alone was examined, since thyroid tissue, which constituted the primary lesion, could not be accessed. A larger number of public clonotypes was shared among persistent patients (about 2,700) than among newly diagnosed patients (over 850). Compared with newly diagnosed patients, patients with persistent Graves' disease had lower TCR Shannon entropy and fewer highly expanded clones, which suggests clonal expansion. Persistent disease showed preferential use of TRBV28, TRBJ1-2 and TRBJ2-5, whereas newly diagnosed disease favored TRBV20-1 and TRBJ2-1.

Receptor amplification or capture employed multiplex PCR. The reads were generated on an Illumina HiSeq 4000. To build TCR beta libraries, CDR3 regions were amplified by Arm-PCR using iRepertoire HTBI primers. Before sequencing, the PCR products underwent gel purification. For the original study's pipeline: A total of fewer than 70 TRBV and some 15 TRBJ segments were identified across samples and were used for gene usage analysis of CDR3 amino acid clonotypes. Filtered high-quality paired reads were merged into contigs using COPE and FqMerger. BLAST was used to align contigs to IMGT TRBV, TRBD and TRBJ reference genes, with CDR3 defined following IMGT. Clonotypes above 0.1% frequency were classified as highly expanded clones. Shannon entropy was used to measure repertoire diversity, and the Gini coefficient was used to measure V-J evenness. A clonotype was considered public if more than one individual shared it. In TCRdb, the public reads were trimmed at Q25 with fastp and aligned with MiXCR, with productive beta chains retained. Identical CDR3 proteins give one entry, which carries the most common genes and DNA. The V and J calls follow TCRdb's processing rather than the paper's. The sample has 560,000 or so distinct CDR3 sequences on record, about 16% of them singletons. 12% of the sample belongs to the ten largest clones.

Reading the label with the study, this specimen's time point is: newly diagnosed GD, antithyroid drugs for less than 3 months. RNA was extracted from PBMCs in TRIzol for both TCR sequencing and RNA sequencing. The diagnosis of Graves' disease was made according to American Thyroid Association guidelines. Patients were recruited from an endocrinology department in Xi'an, China. Each patient gave 7 to 9.5 milliliters of peripheral blood, collected in an EDTA anticoagulant tube. Ficoll Paque Plus density gradient separation was used to isolate PBMCs, and no additional T cell sorting was done. An Agilent 2100 Bioanalyzer and agarose gel were used to check RNA quality, while a NanoDrop 2000 measured RNA concentration. This clonotype was observed many times. No cognate antigen has been identified for it. Base-call qualities are not available, and no considerably larger clone is one nucleotide away. V trim: 5 bases; J trim: 12 bases; unmatched bases: 7. Per the germline V gene (reference sequence), DFQATT is the CDR1 and SNEGSKA is the CDR2. The CDR3 runs 10 residues from the cysteine to the phenylalanine. Only CDR3 DNA is held: 30 bases, read in frame from base 1.

The same sample was also used in a study of T cells in Graves' hyperthyroidism and ophthalmopathy. As described in the second report: A patient counted as having stable Graves' hyperthyroidism if no progression to ophthalmopathy occurred over 18 months of follow-up. Hyperthyroidism patients were newly diagnosed, with disease duration under 2 months, and aged 18 to 65 years. Any patient with an uncontrolled infection, another autoimmune disease, pregnancy or lactation was excluded. Diagnoses were based on clinical symptoms, serum thyroxine and TRAb, thyroid ultrasound and orbital computed tomography. The first round of RT-PCR for the TCR CDR3 was performed with the HTBI primer set and the Qiagen OneStep RT-PCR kit. Most expanded thyroid clonotypes (frequency above 0.001) were also detected in blood, suggesting blood repertoires may reflect thyroid immune responses. In cross-validation, a model built on a 13 V-J signature told ophthalmopathy apart from stable hyperthyroidism with approximately 91% sensitivity and approximately 81% specificity, and in testing the same model reached 80%/75%. During validation, the model predicted progression to ophthalmopathy a median of about 6.5 months ahead of onset, with almost 71% sensitivity and almost 75% specificity. To identify TCR V-J signatures that set the groups apart, the researchers used a discovery cohort of about a hundred patients, made up of roughly 45 with Graves' ophthalmopathy and 57 with stable Graves' hyperthyroidism. Whether ophthalmopathy could be predicted prospectively was tested in an independent validation cohort made up of about 18 hyperthyroidism patients plus 17 patients who later progressed to ophthalmopathy. The approximately 97 discovery patients were randomly divided into training and test sets at a 7:3 ratio. The study also compared thyroid tissue and blood T-cell repertoires from a handful of Graves' hyperthyroidism patients. Following sampling, methimazole starting at 30 mg daily was given to hyperthyroidism patients, and high-dose intravenous methylprednisolone was given to ophthalmopathy patients. The libraries were constructed in a second round of multiplex PCR and then size-selected and purified. The libraries were sequenced on an Illumina HiSeq2000 using paired-end 100 bp reads. Raw data were processed with SOAPnuke, discarding reads with adapters, uncalled bases, mean Phred below 15, or no exact constant-primer or identifier match. COPE v1.2.5 was used to merge the high-quality paired reads, and each unique nucleotide sequence was defined as a clonotype. MiTCR v1.1 was used to align clonotypes to the IMGT TRBV, TRBD and TRBJ reference segments. Only V-J combinations with frequency above 0.0001, covering 99% to 99.2% of repertoires, were analysed. A TCS score was defined as the ratio of F50 (clonal expansion) to E x V (chaos), with BLOSUM62-based TCRdist applied between CDR3 peptides within each V-J. Welch's t-statistics and random forest reduced around 510 V-J features to roughly 13, which were used in a naive Bayes classifier (R e1071). No statistical method was used to set the sample size in advance, and investigators knew the group allocation. According to the paper, TCR Vbeta CDR3 sequencing was carried out on 135 peripheral blood samples, which came from around 43 ophthalmopathy, around 75 hyperthyroidism and approximately 17 progressor patients.

The sequence is built from TRBV20-1 and TRBJ2-7, with 7 bases aligning to TRBD2. The receptor comes from a man between 18 and 35 years old with Graves disease. Donor details come from another sample of the same person, matched by shared clones. Sequences were derived from peripheral blood mononuclear cells (PBMCs), sampled at new diagnosis, from a patient treated with antithyroid drugs. The DNA reads as follows: TGCAGTGCTTATACTACTAGCGTGTACTTC. It encodes CSAYTTSVYF.